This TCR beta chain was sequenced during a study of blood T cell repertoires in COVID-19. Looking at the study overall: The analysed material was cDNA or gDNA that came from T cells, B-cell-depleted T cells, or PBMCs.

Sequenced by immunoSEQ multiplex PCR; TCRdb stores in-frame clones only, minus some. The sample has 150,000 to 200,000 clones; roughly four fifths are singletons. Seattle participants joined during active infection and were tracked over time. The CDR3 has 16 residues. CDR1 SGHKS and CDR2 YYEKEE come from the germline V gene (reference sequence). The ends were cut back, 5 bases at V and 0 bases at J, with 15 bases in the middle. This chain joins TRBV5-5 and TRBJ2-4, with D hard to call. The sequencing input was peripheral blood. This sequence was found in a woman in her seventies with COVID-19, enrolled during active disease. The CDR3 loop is CASSPIADLAKNIQYF. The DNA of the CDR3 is TGTGCCAGCAGTCCCATTGCAGATCTAGCCAAAAACATTCAGTACTTC.